The 30 T cell receptor beta chains in this list originate from one sample, sequenced in a study of T-cell memory formation after mild COVID-19. MiXCR, applied by TCRdb to the 5' RACE reads, yields one record per CDR3 protein. This table holds under 200,000 distinct CDR3 sequences, 9.5% to 13% found once. The specimen sequenced was PBMCs or a T cell subset sorted from them (not recorded which). Source of these receptors: a man younger than 35 who had mild COVID-19 (a few samples of this study predate the infection). Cell type and time point are not known.

This clonotype was seen many times. V usage is TRBV29-1 and J usage is TRBJ2-2, with 11 bases that match TRBD2. Germline assignment: CDR1 SQVTM and CDR2 ANQGSEA. J was trimmed by 1 base and V by 6 bases; bases with no gene match: 7. The CDR3 is 16 amino acids. In nucleotides, the CDR3 is TGCAGCGTCCGGTCCACTAGCGGGGGGAACACCGGGGAGCTGTTTTTT. Translating gives CSVRSTSGGNTGELFF.

This clonotype was seen a few times. The V gene is TRBV12-3 or TRBV12-4, the J gene TRBJ2-7; D perhaps matches TRBD1 (5 bases). This CDR3 region has 14 residues. Between the trimmed V and J ends, which lost 1 base and 6 bases, there was a span of 13 bases. The chain's CDR3 is CASSLGRGVGEQYV. DNA of the CDR3: TGTGCCAGCAGTTTAGGTAGGGGTGTAGGCGAGCAGTACGTC.

The V call is TRBV25-1, the J call TRBJ1-5; D possibly corresponds to TRBD1 (6 bases). This CDR3 region has 13 residues. Germline V gives CDR1 MGHDK, CDR2 SYGVNS. V shed 10 bases and J shed 7 bases, with 17 bases lying between them. CDR3 sequence: CATSQGLEQPQHF. CDR3 nucleotides: TGTGCCACCAGCCAGGGGCTAGAACAGCCCCAGCATTTT.

This chain connects TRBV29-1 to TRBJ2-5; no clear D gene. In germline, CDR1 is SQVTM, CDR2 ANQGSEA. Trimming left V 1 base short and J 2 bases short, with 8 bases between. CDR3 size: 13 residues. CDR3 coding DNA: TGCAGCGTTGAAGGTATCGGGCAAGAGACCCAGTACTTC. The encoded protein is CSVEGIGQETQYF.

V gene TRBV6-5 combines with J gene TRBJ1-5, with TRBD1 matching 9 bases. V lost 0 bases and J lost 7; bases outside the gene matches: 7. Germline loops: CDR1 MNHEY, CDR2 SVGAGI. The CDR3 is 16 amino acids. CDR3 in DNA: TGTGCCAGCAGTTACTCGGGACAGGGTATAGAACAGCCCCAGCATTTT. It translates to CASSYSGQGIEQPQHF.

The sample holds a few counts of this clonotype. The J gene is TRBJ1-5, the V gene TRBV7-7; no clear D gene. Trimming pared 5 bases from V and 5 bases from J, leaving 10 bases between. The CDR3 is made up of 13 amino acids. CDR1 SSHAT and CDR2 FNYEAQ come from the germline V gene (reference sequence). The DNA of the CDR3 is TGTGCCAGCAGCGAGGACCTCCATCAGCCCCAGCATTTT. Protein product: CASSEDLHQPQHF.

This chain joins TRBV15 and TRBJ1-1; 8 bases are shared with TRBD1. The germline gives CDR1 LNHNV, CDR2 YYDKDF (reference sequence). V dropped 4 bases and J dropped 5; count of bases not matched to a gene: 9. The length of the CDR3 is 15 residues. CDR3 DNA: TGTGCCACCAGCATAAAGGACAGGGTGGGGACTGAAGCTTTCTTT. Translation gives CATSIKDRVGTEAFF.

V and J are TRBV20-1 and TRBJ1-4; a weak D match, TRBD1 (5 bases). V was pared by 6 bases and J by 8 bases, with 19 bases between. The V gene's germline CDR1 is DFQATT and CDR2 SNEGSKA (reference sequence). CDR3 size: 14 residues. CDR3 loop: CSAFLGQGAEKLFF. CDR3 bases: TGCAGTGCCTTTCTGGGGCAGGGAGCCGAAAAACTGTTTTTT.

This chain connects TRBV4-1 to TRBJ2-7; D may be TRBD1 or TRBD2 (6 bases each). CDR1 MGHRA and CDR2 YSYEKL come from the germline V gene. The CDR3 covers 17 residues. Trimming took off 7 bases at V and 2 bases at J, with 24 bases between the two ends. The DNA of the CDR3 is TGCGCCAGCACCCGATCCTCGGAGGGGGGAGGCACCTACGAGCAGTACTTC. This sequence encodes CASTRSSEGGGTYEQYF.

The chain combines TRBV25-1 with TRBJ1-4; D not certain. Trimming took 6 bases from V and 7 from J, leaving 6 bases between them. Per germline, CDR1 MGHDK and CDR2 SYGVNS. The CDR3 totals 11 residues. CDR3: CASREGEKLFF. The CDR3 DNA follows: TGTGCCAGCAGGGAGGGTGAAAAACTGTTTTTT. Drawing the rest from reference TRBV25-1 and TRBJ1-4, the complete variable domain is EADIYQTPRYLVIGTGKKITLECSQTMGHDKMYWYQQDPGMELHLIHYSYGVNSTEKGDLSSESTVSRIRTEHFPLTLESARPSHTSQYLCASREGEKLFFGSGTQLSVL.

This clonotype appeared many times. The V call is TRBV20-1, the J call TRBJ2-1; TRBD2 aligns across 11 bases. The length of the CDR3 is 14 residues. Germline CDR1 DFQATT, CDR2 SNEGSKA (reference sequence). J lost 6 bases, V lost 6 bases, and 7 bases had no gene match. For the CDR3, the DNA is TGCAGTGCAATTAGCGGGGGGGCCTTCAATGAGCAGTTCTTC. Translated: CSAISGGAFNEQFF.

This chain uses TRBV18 with TRBJ2-1; the match to TRBD1 covers 7 bases. The V gene's germline CDR1 is KGHSH and CDR2 LQKENI. After removal of 3 bases from V and 9 bases from J, the junction contained 14 bases not matched to a gene. The length of the CDR3 is 16 residues. The CDR3 nucleotides read TGTGCCAGCTCACCTCTCAGCTGGACAGGCCTGGGTGAGCAGTTCTTC. Its translation is CASSPLSWTGLGEQFF. Full variable domain (outside the CDR3, taken from reference TRBV18 and TRBJ2-1): NAGVMQNPRHLVRRRGQEARLRCSPMKGHSHVYWYRQLPEEGLKFMVYLQKENIIDESGMPKERFSAEFPKEGPSILRIQQVVRGDSAAYFCASSPLSWTGLGEQFFGPGTRLTVL.

The chain has TRBV2 and TRBJ2-3, with D possibly being TRBD1 (6 bases). Trimming removed 1 base at V and 1 base at J, with 6 bases between. Germline values: CDR1 SNHLY, CDR2 FYNNEI. The CDR3 is 14 residues long. The DNA of the CDR3 is TGTGCCAGCAGTGAAGAGGGGGGCACAGATACGCAGTATTTT. Translation: CASSEEGGTDTQYF.

V gene TRBV5-6 combines with J gene TRBJ2-1; TRBD1 matches 11 bases. The CDR3 loop spans 15 amino acids. Unmatched junction bases numbered 7, after V lost 4 bases and J lost 7 bases. Looked up from germline, CDR1 is SGHDT and CDR2 is YYEEEE. The CDR3 region has the DNA TGTGCCAGCAGCGCCCGGGACAGGGGGGGAAATGAGCAGTTCTTC. Translating it yields CASSARDRGGNEQFF. Full variable domain (rest looked up from reference TRBV5-6 and TRBJ2-1): DAGVTQSPTHLIKTRGQQVTLRCSPKSGHDTVSWYQQALGQGPQFIFQYYEEEERQRGNFPDRFSGHQFPNYSSELNVNALLLGDSALYLCASSARDRGGNEQFFGPGTRLTVL.

The gene calls are TRBV18 and TRBJ2-7; TRBD1 aligns across 10 bases. Germline V gives CDR1 KGHSH, CDR2 LQKENI. The J segment lost 0 bases and the V segment lost 6 bases, leaving 5 bases of the junction unmatched. This CDR3 spans 15 amino acids. This chain's CDR3 is CASSSGQGSSYEQYF. The CDR3 nucleotides are TGTGCCAGCTCCTCGGGACAGGGGAGCTCCTACGAGCAGTACTTC.

This clonotype was picked up a small number of times. Relative to the germline gene, one junction end is altered; a read error may explain this. The rearrangement links TRBV5-5 to TRBJ2-3; no definite D call. Germline CDR1 and CDR2: SGHKS and YYEKEE (reference sequence). The length of the CDR3 is 15 residues. The CDR3 region is CASTLDGWDTDTQYF. CDR3 in DNA: TGTGCCAGCACCTTGGACGGATGGGACACAGATACGCAGTATTTT.

This clonotype is judged medium-sized. The CDR3 spells CASSQGASKNIQYF. CDR3 DNA: TGTGCCAGCAGCCAAGGGGCGTCCAAAAACATTCAGTACTTC. This chain joins TRBV4-2 and TRBJ2-4; D gene ambiguous. Germline-derived CDR1 and CDR2 are LGHNA and YNFKEQ. This CDR3 is built from 14 residues. V lost 1 base, J lost 2 bases, and 6 bases lay in between.

The table lists this clonotype with many counts. This sequence joins TRBV12-3 or TRBV12-4 and TRBJ1-1, with D possibly being TRBD1 (6 bases). This CDR3 contains 15 residues. The germline V and J ends were trimmed by 5 bases and 1 base, with 14 bases remaining between them. As DNA, the CDR3 is TGTGCCAGCAGTCCTCTGGGGGGCAGGAACACTGAAGCTTTCTTT. Amino acids: CASSPLGGRNTEAFF.

V is TRBV6-5 and J is TRBJ2-3, with D uncertain. The germline gives CDR1 MNHEY, CDR2 SVGAGI. CDR3 length: 14 amino acids. The germline V and J ends were trimmed by 6 bases and 0 bases, with 10 bases remaining between them. CDR3 loop: CASRAGSSTDTQYF. In DNA, the CDR3 is TGTGCCAGCAGAGCTGGATCTAGCACAGATACGCAGTATTTT.

This clonotype was seen ten or more times. The V call is TRBV11-2, the J call TRBJ2-7, with a possible D match to TRBD1 (5 bases). The CDR3 runs 12 residues. Trimming took 2 bases from V and 5 from J, leaving 7 bases between them. Looked up from germline, CDR1 is SGHAT and CDR2 is FQNNGV. CDR3 sequence: CASSLQGHEQYF. The CDR3 DNA reads TGTGCCAGCAGCTTACAGGGCCACGAGCAGTACTTC. The full variable domain, its missing parts supplied by reference TRBV11-2 and TRBJ2-7, is EAGVAQSPRYKIIEKRQSVAFWCNPISGHATLYWYQQILGQGPKLLIQFQNNGVVDDSQLPKDRFSAERLKGVDSTLKIQPAKLEDSAVYLCASSLQGHEQYFGPGTRLTVT.

The rearrangement joins TRBV6-5 to TRBJ1-2; 10 positions agree with TRBD1. CDR1 MNHEY and CDR2 SVGAGI come from the germline V gene. The V gene end was trimmed by 0 bases and the J gene end by 5 bases; junction bases not matched to a gene: 15. This CDR3 is built from 19 residues. CDR3 bases: TGTGCCAGCAGTTACTCGTCGGATCGTCGGGACAGGGGATTATATGGCTACACCTTC. Translation: CASSYSSDRRDRGLYGYTF.

This clonotype was picked up a small number of times. V is TRBV12-3 or TRBV12-4 and J is TRBJ1-2; 7 bases map to TRBD1. This CDR3 has 13 amino acids. J lost 3 bases, V lost 3 bases, and 1 base had no gene match. The CDR3 reads CASSFQGDYGYTF. The CDR3 coding sequence is TGTGCCAGCAGTTTCCAGGGGGACTATGGCTACACCTTC.

This clonotype was found a few times. Here the CDR3 reads CASSLDLAATNEKLFF. The CDR3 DNA is TGCGCCAGCAGCTTGGATCTGGCCGCAACTAATGAAAAACTGTTTTTT. The rearrangement joins TRBV5-1 to TRBJ1-4, with D unclear. The germline V gene encodes CDR1 SGHRS and CDR2 YFSETQ. The V gene lost 0 bases and the J gene lost 0 bases, with 9 bases spanning the gap. The CDR3 runs 16 residues.

This clonotype was counted between two and nine times. The chain couples TRBV6-6 to TRBJ2-7, with 9 bases aligning to TRBD1. Germline-derived CDR1 and CDR2 are MNHNY and SVGAGI (reference sequence). Trimming removed 5 bases from V and 9 bases from J; junction bases left unmatched: 11. CDR3 length: 14 amino acids. DNA for the CDR3: TGTGCCAGCAGTATCGCGGGACAGGGTAGCGCGCAGTACTTC. Its translation is CASSIAGQGSAQYF.

This clonotype was detected only a few times. This sequence joins TRBV5-4 and TRBJ1-1, with D possibly TRBD1 on 5 matching bases. This CDR3 is 13 amino acids long. CDR1 is SGHNT and CDR2 is YYREEE in the germline V gene (reference sequence). The ends were cut back, 4 bases at V and 11 bases at J, with 18 bases in the middle. The CDR3 DNA is TGTGCCAGCAGCCGCGAACGAGGAGGGGAGGCTTTCTTT. Protein sequence: CASSRERGGEAFF.

The CDR3 sequence: CASSATSGGPLGTQYF. The CDR3 coding sequence is TGCGCCAGCAGCGCCACTAGCGGGGGGCCCTTGGGGACCCAGTACTTC. The V call is TRBV5-1, the J call TRBJ2-5; 12 bases are shared with TRBD2. Trimming took 4 bases from V and 7 from J; bases not matched to a gene: 11. This CDR3 comprises 16 residues. Germline V lookup: CDR1 SGHRS, CDR2 YFSETQ.

This clonotype was counted at least ten times. This chain joins TRBV5-1 and TRBJ2-5; tentatively, D is TRBD2 (6 bases). V was shortened by 5 bases and J by 4 bases, with 15 bases between the two germline ends. This CDR3 has 14 residues. Germline CDR1 and CDR2: SGHRS and YFSETQ. This CDR3 reads CASRSGSLGETQYF. In DNA form, the CDR3 reads TGCGCCAGCAGGTCCGGGAGCCTGGGAGAGACCCAGTACTTC.

This clonotype has only a few counts. V gene TRBV25-1 combines with J gene TRBJ2-5; 10 bases match TRBD2. Germline V lookup: CDR1 MGHDK, CDR2 SYGVNS. The V segment lost 2 bases and the J segment 3 bases; nucleotides outside the gene matches: 9. The CDR3 extends over 17 amino acids. As DNA, the CDR3 is TGTGCCAGCAGTGAAATAGGAAGCGGGGGGGCCAAAGAGACCCAGTACTTC. As protein: CASSEIGSGGAKETQYF.

This clonotype appeared a few times. The chain joins TRBV11-2 to TRBJ2-6, with D perhaps given as TRBD1 or TRBD2 (5 bases each). CDR1 is SGHAT and CDR2 is FQNNGV in the germline V gene. CDR3 size: 17 residues. Trimming left V 5 bases short and J 0 bases short, with 14 bases between. This chain's CDR3 is CASSRGSLSSGANVLTF. For the CDR3, the DNA is TGTGCCAGCAGCCGGGGCAGTCTCAGCTCTGGGGCCAACGTCCTGACTTTC.

The chain recombines TRBV20-1 with TRBJ2-5, with D possibly being TRBD1 (6 bases). This CDR3 has 15 amino acids. Germline CDR1 is DFQATT and CDR2 is SNEGSKA (reference sequence). The CDR3 coding sequence is TGCAGCGCTCCTCTACCCCGGGACATCGAGCAGACCCAGTACTTC. Encoded protein: CSAPLPRDIEQTQYF.